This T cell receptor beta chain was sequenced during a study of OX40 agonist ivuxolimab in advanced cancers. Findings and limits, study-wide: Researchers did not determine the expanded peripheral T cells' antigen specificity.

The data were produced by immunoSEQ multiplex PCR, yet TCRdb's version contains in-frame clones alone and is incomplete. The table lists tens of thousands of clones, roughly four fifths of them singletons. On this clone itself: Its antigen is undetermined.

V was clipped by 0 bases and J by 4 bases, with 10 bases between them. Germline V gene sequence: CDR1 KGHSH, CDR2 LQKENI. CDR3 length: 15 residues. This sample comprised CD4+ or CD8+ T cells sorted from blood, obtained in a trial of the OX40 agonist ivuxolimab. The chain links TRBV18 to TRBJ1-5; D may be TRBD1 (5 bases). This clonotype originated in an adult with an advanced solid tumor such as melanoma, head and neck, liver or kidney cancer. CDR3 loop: CASSPPGVENQPQHF. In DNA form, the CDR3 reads TGTGCCAGCTCACCACCGGGGGTTGAGAATCAGCCCCAGCATTTT. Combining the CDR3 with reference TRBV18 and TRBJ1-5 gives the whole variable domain NAGVMQNPRHLVRRRGQEARLRCSPMKGHSHVYWYRQLPEEGLKFMVYLQKENIIDESGMPKERFSAEFPKEGPSILRIQQVVRGDSAAYFCASSPPGVENQPQHFGDGTRLSIL.